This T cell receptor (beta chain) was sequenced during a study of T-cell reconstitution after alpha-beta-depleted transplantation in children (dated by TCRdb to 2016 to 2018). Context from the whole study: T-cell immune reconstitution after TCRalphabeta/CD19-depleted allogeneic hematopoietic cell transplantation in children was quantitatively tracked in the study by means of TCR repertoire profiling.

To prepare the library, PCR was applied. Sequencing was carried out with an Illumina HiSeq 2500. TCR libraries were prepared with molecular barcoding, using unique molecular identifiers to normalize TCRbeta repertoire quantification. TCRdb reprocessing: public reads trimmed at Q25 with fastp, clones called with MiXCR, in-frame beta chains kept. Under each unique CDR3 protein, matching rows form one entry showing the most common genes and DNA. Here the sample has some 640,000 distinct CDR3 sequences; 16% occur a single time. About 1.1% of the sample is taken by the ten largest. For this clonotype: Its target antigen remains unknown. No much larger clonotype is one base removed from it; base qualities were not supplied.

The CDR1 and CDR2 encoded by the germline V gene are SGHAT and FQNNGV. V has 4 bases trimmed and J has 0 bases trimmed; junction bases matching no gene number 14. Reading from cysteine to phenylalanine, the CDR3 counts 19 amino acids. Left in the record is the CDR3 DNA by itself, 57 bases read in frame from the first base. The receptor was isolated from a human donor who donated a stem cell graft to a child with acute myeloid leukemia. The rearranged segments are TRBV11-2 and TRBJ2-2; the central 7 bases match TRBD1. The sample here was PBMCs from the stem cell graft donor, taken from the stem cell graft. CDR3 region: CASSSRSGQIPSNTGELFF. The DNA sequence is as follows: TGTGCCAGCAGCTCCCGTTCGGGACAGATCCCTTCGAACACCGGGGAGCTGTTTTTT.